The T cell receptor beta chain under discussion was sequenced for a study of blood T cells in healthy people across ages. V shed 5 bases, J shed 1 base, and the junction held 4 bases outside the gene matches. The CDR3 consists of 14 residues. Germline V gene data show CDR1 as SGHTA and CDR2 as FQGNSA. No fewer than 7 million PBMCs went into each sample. Through a sample-barcoded 5' primer and a J-beta primer mix, a second PCR was run for about 6 to 11 cycles. All samples gave at least 2.5 million CDR3-containing paired-end reads. Each CDR3 protein gets one entry after TCRdb re-called the 5' RACE reads with MiXCR. The sample holds around 870,000 distinct CDR3 sequences, more than 25% seen once.

This clonotype was sampled from an elderly woman in good health. This sequence joins TRBV7-2 and TRBJ2-7; TRBD2 matches 8 bases. The source material was blood. The CDR3 sequence is CASSATSVSYEQYF. The CDR3 DNA is TGTGCCAGCAGCGCGACTAGCGTGTCCTACGAGCAGTACTTC.